This is a list of T cell receptor beta chains from one sample in a study of tumor and adjacent non-tumor tissue in lung cancer. TCRdb itself ran the multiplex PCR reads through MiXCR, one entry per CDR3 protein. The sample includes under 250,000 distinct CDR3 sequences, about 71% of them seen just once. Material for sequencing was lung tumor tissue. These receptors were obtained from a man aged 60 to 75 with non-small cell lung cancer. The CDR3 runs from the conserved cysteine through the conserved F or W. D genes are given only for firm matches. Not every row has a clone size; where given, it reads once, few, many or a size class.

v_call	clone_size	j_call	d_call	cdr3_aa	cdr3_nt
TRBV4-3	-	TRBJ1-1	-	CSSSQDVLRSSGTEAFF	TGCTCCAGCAGCCAAGACGTTCTGCGCAGTTCGGGCACTGAAGCTTTCTTT
TRBV11-2	-	TRBJ2-1	TRBD2	CVSSSTIAGDSSYNEPFF	TGTGTCAGCAGCTCCACCATAGCGGGGGACTCCTCCTACAATGAGCCGTTCTTC
TRBV11-3	-	TRBJ2-1	-	CASSLDQTSGEQFF	TGTGCCAGCAGCTTAGACCAAACTAGTGGAGAGCAGTTCTTC
TRBV4-2	-	TRBJ2-2	TRBD2	CAISQGLAGGINTGELFF	TGTGCCATCAGCCAAGGGCTAGCGGGGGGGATAAACACCGGGGAGCTGTTTTTT
TRBV4-1	-	TRBJ1-2	-	CASSQNYGYIF	TGCGCCAGCAGTCAGAACTATGGCTACATCTTC
TRBV29-1	-	TRBJ2-7	TRBD2	CSMTVAGTGEHYF	TGCAGCATGACGGTAGCGGGAACCGGCGAGCACTACTTC
TRBV28	-	TRBJ1-5	-	CASRNQGKNNQPQHF	TGTGCCAGCAGGAATCAGGGGAAGAACAATCAGCCCCAGCATTTT
TRBV6-5	-	TRBJ1-1	-	CASSYSEGGGTEVFF	TGTGCCAGCAGTTACTCGGAAGGGGGGGGCACTGAAGTTTTCTTT
TRBV12-3/TRBV12-4	-	TRBJ2-1	-	CASCLGGTGHNEQFF	TGTGCAAGCTGTTTAGGTGGGACTGGGCACAATGAGCAGTTCTTC
TRBV20-1	many	TRBJ2-7	-	CSARDPKKAYEQYF	TGCAGTGCTAGAGACCCCAAAAAGGCCTACGAGCAGTACTTC
TRBV29-1	-	TRBJ2-7	-	CSVEMGAEGYEQYF	TGCAGCGTTGAAATGGGGGCAGAGGGGTACGAGCAATACTTC
TRBV12-5	few	TRBJ2-1	-	CASGLSPDSYNEQFF	TGTGCTAGTGGTTTGTCCCCCGACTCCTACAATGAGCAGTTCTTC
TRBV12-3/TRBV12-4	-	TRBJ2-2	TRBD2	CASSLDPGGNTGELFF	TGTGCCAGCAGTTTAGACCCGGGAGGGAACACCGGGGAGCTGTTTTTT
TRBV20-1	many	TRBJ2-1	-	CSAGRAGYSYNEQFF	TGCAGTGCTGGAAGAGCGGGCTACTCCTACAATGAGCAGTTCTTC
TRBV6-2/TRBV6-3	-	TRBJ2-2	-	CASSRPTDINTGVLFF	TGTGCCAGCAGCCGTCCGACTGACATTAACACCGGGGTGCTGTTTTTT
TRBV11-2	-	TRBJ2-5	-	CASSPATGQESQYF	TGTGCCAGCAGCCCCGCGACGGGTCAAGAGAGCCAGTACTTC
TRBV20-1	-	TRBJ2-7	TRBD2	CSARAGGTSEYF	TGCAGTGCTAGAGCAGGTGGGACTAGCGAGTACTTC
TRBV5-6	few	TRBJ2-3	-	CASSLKSSTDTQYF	TGTGCCAGCAGCTTGAAGAGCAGCACAGATACGCAGTATTTT
TRBV5-4	-	TRBJ2-7	-	CASCLWGAGFYEQYF	TGTGCCAGTTGCTTATGGGGGGCAGGATTCTATGAGCAGTACTTC
TRBV20-1	many	TRBJ1-5	-	CSAVRGLGSQHF	TGCAGTGCCGTCAGGGGTTTGGGGTCCCAGCATTTT
TRBV11-3	-	TRBJ1-2	-	CASSLQGNGYTF	TGTGCCAGCAGCTTACAGGGGAATGGCTACACCTTC
TRBV10-2	-	TRBJ2-1	TRBD2	CASSDLLSGGGPNEQSF	TGCGCCAGCAGTGACCTGCTTAGCGGGGGAGGGCCCAATGAGCAATCCTTC
TRBV6-2/TRBV6-3	few	TRBJ2-7	TRBD1	CASSYGTGGYEQYF	TGTGCCAGCAGTTACGGGACAGGGGGCTACGAGCAGTACTTC
TRBV20-1	-	TRBJ2-2	TRBD1	CSARGQGRAGELFF	TGCAGTGCTAGAGGACAGGGGCGGGCCGGGGAGCTGTTTTTT
TRBV29-1	many	TRBJ2-3	-	CSVWISPHTDTQYF	TGCAGCGTTTGGATATCCCCACACACAGATACGCAGTATTTT
TRBV11-2	-	TRBJ2-5	-	CACSSTREETQYF	TGTGCTTGCAGCTCTACACGGGAAGAGACCCAGTACTTC
TRBV12-3/TRBV12-4	once	TRBJ2-1	TRBD2	CVSNPLLAAHELFF	TGTGTCAGCAATCCACTACTAGCGGCCCATGAGCTGTTCTTC
TRBV11-1	-	TRBJ2-5	TRBD1	CVSSWDRGSGTQYF	TGTGTCAGCAGTTGGGACAGGGGTAGCGGGACCCAGTACTTC
TRBV11-2	-	TRBJ2-2	TRBD1	CASSLVWDRNTGELFF	TGTGCAAGCAGCTTAGTCTGGGACAGAAACACCGGGGAGCTGTTTTTT
TRBV12-3/TRBV12-4	-	TRBJ1-1	TRBD1	CANTFNRGAEVFF	TGTGCCAACACTTTTAACAGGGGCGCTGAAGTTTTCTTT
TRBV12-3/TRBV12-4	-	TRBJ2-3	-	CASSRRQTWFADTQYF	TGTGCCAGCAGTCGCCGACAGACATGGTTTGCGGATACGCAGTATTTT
TRBV5-4	-	TRBJ2-3	-	CASSLYPIGGPTDTQYF	TGTGCCAGCAGCTTGTACCCGATCGGTGGCCCCACAGATACGCAGTATTTT
TRBV5-6	-	TRBJ2-1	-	CVSSTGPAAYNEQFF	TGTGTCAGCAGCACGGGACCAGCGGCCTACAATGAGCAGTTCTTC
TRBV11-3	-	TRBJ2-3	-	CASSRGRASTDTQYF	TGTGCCAGTAGCCGGGGCCGGGCGAGCACAGATACGCAGTATTTT
TRBV4-2	once	TRBJ2-1	TRBD2	CASSHLRSRGSLRGRNNEQFF	TGTGCCAGCAGCCACCTCCGATCACGCGGGAGCCTCCGGGGGAGGAACAATGAGCAGTTCTTC
TRBV4-3	-	TRBJ2-6	-	CASSQEAVSAANVLTF	TGTGCCAGCAGCCAAGAGGCGGTGTCTGCGGCCAATGTCCTGACTTTC
TRBV24-1	-	TRBJ2-3	-	CATSDSAENSDTQYF	TGTGCCACCAGTGATTCGGCGGAGAATTCAGATACTCAGTATTTT
TRBV20-1	-	TRBJ1-1	-	CSARKPLAGDTEAFF	TGCAGTGCTAGAAAACCTCTGGCCGGGGATACTGAAGCTTTCTTT
TRBV6-6	few	TRBJ2-7	-	CASSYLQGGGYEQYF	TGTGCCAGCAGTTACCTACAGGGTGGTGGGTACGAGCAGTACTTC
TRBV5-4	-	TRBJ2-3	-	CASSLEGSLPYTDTQYF	TGTGCCAGCAGCTTAGAGGGAAGCTTACCCTACACAGATACGCAGTATTTT
TRBV29-1	-	TRBJ1-2	-	CSVVGGDGYSF	TGTAGCGTTGTCGGCGGTGACGGCTACAGCTTC
TRBV6-2/TRBV6-3	many	TRBJ2-7	TRBD1	CASKTGTVGFYEQYF	TGTGCCAGCAAGACCGGGACAGTGGGGTTCTACGAGCAGTACTTC
TRBV5-4	many	TRBJ1-1	-	CASSLIREGTEAFF	TGTGCCAGCAGCTTGATACGAGAGGGCACTGAAGCTTTCTTT
TRBV5-8	-	TRBJ2-2	TRBD1	CASSPDGRGIGEMFF	TGTGCCAGCAGCCCCGATGGCAGGGGGATCGGGGAGATGTTTTTT
TRBV29-1	-	TRBJ2-1	TRBD1	CSVSGQGYNEQFF	TGCAGCGTTTCGGGACAGGGGTACAATGAGCAGTTCTTC